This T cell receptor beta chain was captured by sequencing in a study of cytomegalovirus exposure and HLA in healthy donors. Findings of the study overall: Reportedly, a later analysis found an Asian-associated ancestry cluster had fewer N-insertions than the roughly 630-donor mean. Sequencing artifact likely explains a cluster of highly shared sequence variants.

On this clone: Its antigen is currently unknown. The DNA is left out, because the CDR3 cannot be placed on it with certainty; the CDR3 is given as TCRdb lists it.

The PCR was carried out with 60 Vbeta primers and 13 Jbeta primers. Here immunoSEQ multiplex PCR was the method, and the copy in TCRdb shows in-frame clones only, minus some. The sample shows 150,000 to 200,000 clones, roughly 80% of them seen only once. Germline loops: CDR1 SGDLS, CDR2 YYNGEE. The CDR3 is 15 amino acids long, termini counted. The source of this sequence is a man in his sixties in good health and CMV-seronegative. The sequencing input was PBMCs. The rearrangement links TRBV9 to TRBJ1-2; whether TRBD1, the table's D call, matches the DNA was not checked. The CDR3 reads CASSVVAGGNYGYPF.